These T cell receptor beta chains were read from a single sample in a study of T-cell memory formation after mild COVID-19. Using its own MiXCR run on the 5' RACE reads, TCRdb lists one record per CDR3 protein. The sample carries around 300,000 distinct CDR3 sequences, approximately 15% recorded once. The specimen was PBMCs or a T cell subset sorted from them (not recorded which). Receptor source: a man between 18 and 35 years old who had mild COVID-19 (a few samples of this study predate the infection). Cell type and time point are not known. Each CDR3 is given without its conserved first and last residue. Each record gives: CDR3 protein, V gene.

ASSYSRTVD,TRBV6-2/TRBV6-3
ASSVEGVLSTDTQY,TRBV9
ASSAGTIGGTDTQY,TRBV5-1
ASSQVSSGGSYNEQF,TRBV4-2
ASSLGPRGNSPLH,TRBV12-3/TRBV12-4
SVKAGGENIQY,TRBV29-1
ASSLMASGAYNEQF,TRBV5-1
AWRAGGANGYT,TRBV30
ASSFGLAGETQY,TRBV7-9
ATSDIGQGTDTQY,TRBV24-1
SAPRSDNEQF,TRBV20-1
ASSGRFGMNTEAF,TRBV7-2
ASSQRRGGHHEQY,TRBV6-2/TRBV6-3
ASSPTGEGQPQH,TRBV18
ASSVGVRQAYEQY,TRBV5-1
ASRIGDRGPQETQY,TRBV5-1
ASSVGGGRGQPQH,TRBV9
ASRGLAGEETQY,TRBV6-2/TRBV6-3
SVSRGTAKGDQPQH,TRBV29-1
ASSLGRTGRLYEQY,TRBV5-1
ASSAGLLIQY,TRBV7-2
ASSQGRDHEQF,TRBV4-3
ASRERGPGQGNYEQY,TRBV7-2
ASSEGAYSSYNSPLH,TRBV2
ASSSDRGWYNEQF,TRBV7-2
ASSQGAEAF,TRBV27
SARGSEISSYNEQF,TRBV20-1
SARAGGPGDTQY,TRBV20-1
ASRGTGNTGELF,TRBV7-2
ASSLTAGGPRAEQF,TRBV5-1
ASSYQGPFSGNTIY,TRBV7-2
ASSQGTGTELYEQY,TRBV4-3
ASSLAVEQF,TRBV7-6